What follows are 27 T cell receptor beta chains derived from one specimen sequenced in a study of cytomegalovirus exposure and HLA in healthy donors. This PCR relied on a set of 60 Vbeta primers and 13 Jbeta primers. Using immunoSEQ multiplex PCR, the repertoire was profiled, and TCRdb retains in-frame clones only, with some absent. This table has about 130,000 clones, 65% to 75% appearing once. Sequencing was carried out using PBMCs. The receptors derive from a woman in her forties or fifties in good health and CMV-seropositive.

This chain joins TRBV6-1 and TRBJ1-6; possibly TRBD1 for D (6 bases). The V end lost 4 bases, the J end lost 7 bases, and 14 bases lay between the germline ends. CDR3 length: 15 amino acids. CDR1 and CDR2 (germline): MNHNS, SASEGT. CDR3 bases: TGTGCCAGCAGTGCTACAGGGAGTTTGAATTCACCCCTCCACTTT. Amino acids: CASSATGSLNSPLHF.

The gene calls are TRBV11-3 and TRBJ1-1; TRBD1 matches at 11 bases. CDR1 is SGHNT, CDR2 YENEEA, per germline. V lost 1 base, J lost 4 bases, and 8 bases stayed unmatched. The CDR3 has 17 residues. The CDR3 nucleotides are TGTGCCAGCAGCTTAGGAGGGGTCGGACAGGGGGCCACTGAAGCTTTCTTT. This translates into CASSLGGVGQGATEAFF.

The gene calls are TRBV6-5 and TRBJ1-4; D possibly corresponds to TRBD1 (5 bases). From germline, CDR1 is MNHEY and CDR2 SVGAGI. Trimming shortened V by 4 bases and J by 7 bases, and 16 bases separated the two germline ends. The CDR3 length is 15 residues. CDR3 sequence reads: CASSSGFPGFEKLFF. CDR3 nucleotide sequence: TGTGCCAGCAGTTCGGGTTTCCCAGGGTTTGAAAAACTGTTTTTT.

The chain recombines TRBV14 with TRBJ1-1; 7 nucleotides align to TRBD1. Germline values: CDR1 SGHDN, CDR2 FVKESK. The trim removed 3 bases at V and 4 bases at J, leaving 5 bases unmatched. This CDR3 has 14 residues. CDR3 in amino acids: CASSHYRGSTEAFF. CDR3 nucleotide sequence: TGTGCCAGCAGCCACTACAGGGGCAGCACTGAAGCTTTCTTT.

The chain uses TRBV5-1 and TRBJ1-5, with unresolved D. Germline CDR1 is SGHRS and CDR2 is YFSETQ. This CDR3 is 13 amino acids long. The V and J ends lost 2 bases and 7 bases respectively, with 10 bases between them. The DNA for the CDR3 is TGCGCCAGCAGCTTCGGGAGCGAGCAGCCCCAGCATTTT. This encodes CASSFGSEQPQHF. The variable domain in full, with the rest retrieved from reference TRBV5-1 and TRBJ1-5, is KAGVTQTPRYLIKTRGQQVTLSCSPISGHRSVSWYQQTPGQGLQFLFEYFSETQRNKGNFPGRFSGRQFSNSRSEMNVSTLELGDSALYLCASSFGSEQPQHFGDGTRLSIL.

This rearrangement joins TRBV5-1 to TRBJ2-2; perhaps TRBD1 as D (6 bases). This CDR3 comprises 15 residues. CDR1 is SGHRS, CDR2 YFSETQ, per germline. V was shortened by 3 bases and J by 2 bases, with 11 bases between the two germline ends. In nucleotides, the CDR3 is TGCGCCAGCAGCTCCGGGACACCTAACACCGGGGAGCTGTTTTTT. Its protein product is CASSSGTPNTGELFF.

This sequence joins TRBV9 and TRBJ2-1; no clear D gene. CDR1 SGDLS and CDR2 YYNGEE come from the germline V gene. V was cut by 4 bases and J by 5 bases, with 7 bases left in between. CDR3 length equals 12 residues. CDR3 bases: TGTGCCAGCAGCCTACTGGACAATGAGCAGTTCTTC. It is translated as CASSLLDNEQFF.

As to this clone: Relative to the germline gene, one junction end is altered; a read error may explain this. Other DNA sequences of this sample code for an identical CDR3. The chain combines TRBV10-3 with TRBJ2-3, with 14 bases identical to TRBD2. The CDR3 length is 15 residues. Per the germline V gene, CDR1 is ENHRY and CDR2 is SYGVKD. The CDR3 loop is CAGGTSGGSTDTQYF. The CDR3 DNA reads TGTGCCGGCGGGACTAGCGGGGGCAGCACAGATACGCAATATTTT.

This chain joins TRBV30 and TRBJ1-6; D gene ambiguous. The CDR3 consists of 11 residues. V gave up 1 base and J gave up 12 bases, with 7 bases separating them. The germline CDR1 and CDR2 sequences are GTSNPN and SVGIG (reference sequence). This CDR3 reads CAWSGAGPLHF. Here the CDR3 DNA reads TGTGCCTGGAGTGGGGCGGGACCCCTCCACTTT.

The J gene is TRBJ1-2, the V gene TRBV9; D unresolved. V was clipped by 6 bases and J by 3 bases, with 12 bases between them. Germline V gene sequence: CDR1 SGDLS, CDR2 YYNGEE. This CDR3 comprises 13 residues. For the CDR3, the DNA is TGTGCCAGCACGGAGGGCCTGGACTATGGCTACACCTTC. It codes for CASTEGLDYGYTF.

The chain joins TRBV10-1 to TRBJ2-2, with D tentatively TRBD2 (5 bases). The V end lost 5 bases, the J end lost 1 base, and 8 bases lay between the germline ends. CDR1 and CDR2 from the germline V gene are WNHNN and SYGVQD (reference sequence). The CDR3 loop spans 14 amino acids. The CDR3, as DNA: TGCGCCAGCAGTATGGACTTGAACACCGGGGAGCTGTTTTTT. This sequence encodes CASSMDLNTGELFF.

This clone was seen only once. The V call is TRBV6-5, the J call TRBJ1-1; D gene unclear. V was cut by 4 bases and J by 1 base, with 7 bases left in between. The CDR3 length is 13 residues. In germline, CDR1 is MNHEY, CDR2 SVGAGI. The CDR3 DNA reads TGTGCCAGCAGTTTAACACAGAACACTGAAGCTTTCTTT. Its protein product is CASSLTQNTEAFF.

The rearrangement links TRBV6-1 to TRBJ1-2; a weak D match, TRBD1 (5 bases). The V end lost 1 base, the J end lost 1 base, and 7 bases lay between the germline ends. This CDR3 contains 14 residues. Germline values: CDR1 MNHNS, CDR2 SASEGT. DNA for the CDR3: TGTGCCAGCAGTGAAGGGGGACTTAACTATGGCTACACCTTC. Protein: CASSEGGLNYGYTF.

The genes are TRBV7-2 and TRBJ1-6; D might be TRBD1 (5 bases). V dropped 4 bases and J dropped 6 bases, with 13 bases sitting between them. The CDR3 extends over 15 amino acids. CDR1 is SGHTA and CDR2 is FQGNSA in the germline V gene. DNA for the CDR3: TGTGCCAGCAGCTCGGAGGGGATGGGTAATTCACCCCTCCACTTT. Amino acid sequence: CASSSEGMGNSPLHF.

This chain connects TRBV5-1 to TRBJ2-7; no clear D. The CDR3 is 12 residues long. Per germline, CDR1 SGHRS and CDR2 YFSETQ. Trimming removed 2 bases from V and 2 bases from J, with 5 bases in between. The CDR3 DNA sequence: TGCGCCAGCAGCTTCCCCACCTACGAGCAGTACTTC. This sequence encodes CASSFPTYEQYF.

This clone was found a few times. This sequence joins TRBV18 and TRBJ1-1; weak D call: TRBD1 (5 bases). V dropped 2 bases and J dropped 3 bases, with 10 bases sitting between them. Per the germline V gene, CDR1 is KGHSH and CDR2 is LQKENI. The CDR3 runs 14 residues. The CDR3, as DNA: TGTGCCAGCTCACCAGGCCCGGGGGACACTGAAGCTTTCTTT. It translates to CASSPGPGDTEAFF.

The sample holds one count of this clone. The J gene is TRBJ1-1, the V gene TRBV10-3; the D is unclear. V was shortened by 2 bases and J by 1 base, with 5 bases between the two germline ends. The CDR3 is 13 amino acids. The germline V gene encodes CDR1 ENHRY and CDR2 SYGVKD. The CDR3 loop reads CAISEPGNTEAFF. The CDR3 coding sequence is TGTGCCATCAGTGAGCCAGGGAACACTGAAGCTTTCTTT.

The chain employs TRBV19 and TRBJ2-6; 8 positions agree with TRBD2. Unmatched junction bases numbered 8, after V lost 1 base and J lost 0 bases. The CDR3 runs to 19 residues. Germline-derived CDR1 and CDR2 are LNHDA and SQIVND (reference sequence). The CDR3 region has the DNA TGTGCCAGTAGTATAGCCCGGGGGAGCGGGAGCTCTGGGGCCAACGTCCTGACTTTC. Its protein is CASSIARGSGSSGANVLTF.

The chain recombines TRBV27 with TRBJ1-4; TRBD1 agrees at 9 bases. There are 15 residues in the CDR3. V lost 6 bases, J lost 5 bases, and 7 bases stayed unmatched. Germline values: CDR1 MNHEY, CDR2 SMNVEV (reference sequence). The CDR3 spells CASRPQGANNEKLFF. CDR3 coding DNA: TGTGCCAGCAGGCCACAGGGGGCGAACAATGAAAAACTGTTTTTT.

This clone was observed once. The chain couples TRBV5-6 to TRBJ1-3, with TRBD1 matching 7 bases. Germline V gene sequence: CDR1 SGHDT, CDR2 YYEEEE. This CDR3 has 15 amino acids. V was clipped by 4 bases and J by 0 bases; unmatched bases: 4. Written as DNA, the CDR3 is TGTGCCAGCAGCCTCGGGACAGCCTCTGGAAACACCATATATTTT. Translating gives CASSLGTASGNTIYF.

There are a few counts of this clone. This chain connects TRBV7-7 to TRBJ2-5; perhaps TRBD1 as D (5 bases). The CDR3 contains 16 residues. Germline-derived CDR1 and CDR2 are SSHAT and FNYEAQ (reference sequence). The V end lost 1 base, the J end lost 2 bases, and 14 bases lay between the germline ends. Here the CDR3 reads CASSLGGPRGQETQYF. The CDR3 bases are TGTGCCAGCAGCTTAGGGGGCCCTAGAGGACAAGAGACCCAGTACTTC.

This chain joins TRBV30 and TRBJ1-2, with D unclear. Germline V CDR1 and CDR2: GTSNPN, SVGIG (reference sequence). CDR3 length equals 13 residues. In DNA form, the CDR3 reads TGTGTCTTGGGCACCCCGACCGGCAGAGGCTACACCTTC. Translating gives CVLGTPTGRGYTF.

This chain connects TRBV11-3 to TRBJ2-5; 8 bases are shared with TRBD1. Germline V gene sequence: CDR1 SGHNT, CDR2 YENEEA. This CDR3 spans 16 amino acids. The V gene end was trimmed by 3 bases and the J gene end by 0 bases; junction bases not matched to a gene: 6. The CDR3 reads CASSLVGTGYQETQYF. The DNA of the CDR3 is TGTGCCAGCAGCTTGGTGGGGACAGGTTACCAAGAGACCCAGTACTTC.

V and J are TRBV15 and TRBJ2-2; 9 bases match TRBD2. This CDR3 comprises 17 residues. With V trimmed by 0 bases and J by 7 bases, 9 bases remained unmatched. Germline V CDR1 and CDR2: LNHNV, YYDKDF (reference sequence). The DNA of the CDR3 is TGTGCCACCAGCAGAGAGCTAGCGGGGTTCGGGGGCGGGGAGCTGTTTTTT. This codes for CATSRELAGFGGGELFF.

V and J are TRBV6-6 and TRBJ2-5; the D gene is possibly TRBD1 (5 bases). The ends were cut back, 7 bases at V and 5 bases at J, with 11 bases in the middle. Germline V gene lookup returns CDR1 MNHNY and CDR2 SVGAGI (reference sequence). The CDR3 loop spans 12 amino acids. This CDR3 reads CASKGVGETQYF. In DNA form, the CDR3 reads TGTGCCAGCAAAGGGGTCGGTGAGACCCAGTACTTC.

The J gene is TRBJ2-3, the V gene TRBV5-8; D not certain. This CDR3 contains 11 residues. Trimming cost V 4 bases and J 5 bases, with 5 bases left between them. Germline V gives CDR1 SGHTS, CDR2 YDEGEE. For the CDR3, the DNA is TGTGCCAGCAGCCCCCGAGATACGCAGTATTTT. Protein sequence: CASSPRDTQYF.

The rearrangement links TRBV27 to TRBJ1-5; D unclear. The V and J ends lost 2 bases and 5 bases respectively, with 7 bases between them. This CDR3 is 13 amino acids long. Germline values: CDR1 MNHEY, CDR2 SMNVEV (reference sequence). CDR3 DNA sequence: TGTGCCAGCAGTTTAGGGCCCCATCAGCCCCAGCATTTT. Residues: CASSLGPHQPQHF.